The clone carrying this T cell receptor (beta chain) was seen just once. Its specificity is not known. The data were taken from a study of radiation and T cells in renal cell carcinoma. Sample treatment: treatment-naive control, cytoreductive nephrectomy. Control tumors came from treatment-naive patients without prior radiation. Regarding the study as a whole: Irradiated tumors held more dominant CDR3 motifs than control tumors. Top 100 clonotypes averaged approximately 50% in irradiated versus around 45% in nephrectomy-only tumors.

Germline lookup yields CDR1 SEHNR and CDR2 FQNEAQ (reference sequence). Deletions cut 0 bases from V and 4 bases from J, with 12 bases between. This CDR3 comprises 16 residues. Assay: immunoSEQ multiplex PCR; the TCRdb copy retains only in-frame clones and omits some. The top ten hold about a fifth of the sample, which has some 20,000 clones, around 57% seen once. The chain joins TRBV7-9 to TRBJ1-4; D not certain. The sequencing used tumor tissue, collected from a patient whose treatment was nephrectomy without radiotherapy. The sequence derives from a human donor with renal cell carcinoma. CDR3 DNA sequence: TGTGCCAGCAGCTTAGCGTTCGGCAGGTATAATGAAAAACTGTTTTTT. Its translation is CASSLAFGRYNEKLFF.